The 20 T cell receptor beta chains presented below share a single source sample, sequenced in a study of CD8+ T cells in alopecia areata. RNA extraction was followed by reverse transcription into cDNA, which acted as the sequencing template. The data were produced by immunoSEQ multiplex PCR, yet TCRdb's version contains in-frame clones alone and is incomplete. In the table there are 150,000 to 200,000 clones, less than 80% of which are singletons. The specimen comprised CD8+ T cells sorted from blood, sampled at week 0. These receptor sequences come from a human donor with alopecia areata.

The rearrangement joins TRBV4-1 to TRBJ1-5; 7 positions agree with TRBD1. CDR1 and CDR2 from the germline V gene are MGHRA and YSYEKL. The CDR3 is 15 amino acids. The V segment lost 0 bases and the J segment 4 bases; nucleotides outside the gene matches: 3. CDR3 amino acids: CASSQEGTANQPQHF. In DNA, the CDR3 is TGCGCCAGCAGCCAAGAAGGGACAGCGAATCAGCCCCAGCATTTT.

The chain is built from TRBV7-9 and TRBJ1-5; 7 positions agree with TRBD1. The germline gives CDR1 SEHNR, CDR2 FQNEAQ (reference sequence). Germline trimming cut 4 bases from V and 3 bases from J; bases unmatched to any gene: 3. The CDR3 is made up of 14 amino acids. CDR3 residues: CASSSQGVNQPQHF. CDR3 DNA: TGTGCCAGCAGCTCGCAGGGGGTCAATCAGCCCCAGCATTTT.

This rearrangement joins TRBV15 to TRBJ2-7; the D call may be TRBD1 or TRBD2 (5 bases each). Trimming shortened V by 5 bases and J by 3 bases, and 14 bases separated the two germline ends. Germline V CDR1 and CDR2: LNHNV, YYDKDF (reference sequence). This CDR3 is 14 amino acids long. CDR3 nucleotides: TGTGCCACCAGCCAGCCGGGGCAGGGCTACGAGCAGTACTTC. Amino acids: CATSQPGQGYEQYF.

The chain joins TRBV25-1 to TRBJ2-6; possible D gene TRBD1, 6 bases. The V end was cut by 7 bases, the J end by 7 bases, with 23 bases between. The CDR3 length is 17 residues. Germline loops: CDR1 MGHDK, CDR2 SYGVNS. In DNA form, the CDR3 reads TGTGCCAGCACCCGAGGGGGATCGTCTAGTGGCGCCAACGTCCTGACTTTC. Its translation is CASTRGGSSSGANVLTF.

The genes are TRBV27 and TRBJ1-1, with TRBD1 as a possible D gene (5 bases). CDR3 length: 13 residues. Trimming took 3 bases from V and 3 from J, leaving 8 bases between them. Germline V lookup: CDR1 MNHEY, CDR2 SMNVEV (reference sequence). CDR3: CASSFGGHTEAFF. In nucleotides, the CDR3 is TGTGCCAGCAGTTTTGGGGGTCACACTGAAGCTTTCTTT.

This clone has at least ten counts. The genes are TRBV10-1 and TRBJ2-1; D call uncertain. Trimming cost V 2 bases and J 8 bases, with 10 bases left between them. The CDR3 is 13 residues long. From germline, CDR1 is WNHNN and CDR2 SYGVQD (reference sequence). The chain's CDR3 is CASSETIADEQFF. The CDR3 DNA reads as TGCGCCAGCAGTGAGACCATAGCCGATGAGCAGTTCTTC.

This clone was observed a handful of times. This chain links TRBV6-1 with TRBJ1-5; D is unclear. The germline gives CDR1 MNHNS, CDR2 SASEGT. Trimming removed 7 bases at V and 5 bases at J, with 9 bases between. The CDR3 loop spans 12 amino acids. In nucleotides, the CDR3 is TGTGCCAGCACGCAGTATTATCAGCCCCAGCATTTT. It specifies CASTQYYQPQHF.

The CDR3 nucleotides are TGTGCCAGCAGCCACGGGCGGGGGGTCTACGAGCAGTACTTC. This encodes CASSHGRGVYEQYF. The chain is built from TRBV14 and TRBJ2-7, with 8 bases aligning to TRBD2. Germline CDR1 and CDR2: SGHDN and FVKESK. Trimming removed 3 bases from V and 3 bases from J; junction bases left unmatched: 4. This CDR3 is 14 amino acids long.

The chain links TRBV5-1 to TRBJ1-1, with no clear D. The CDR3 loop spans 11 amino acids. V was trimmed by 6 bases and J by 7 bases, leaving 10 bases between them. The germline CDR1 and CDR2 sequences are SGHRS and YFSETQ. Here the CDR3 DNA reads TGCGCCAGCACCCATGGGAGTGAAGCTTTCTTT. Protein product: CASTHGSEAFF.

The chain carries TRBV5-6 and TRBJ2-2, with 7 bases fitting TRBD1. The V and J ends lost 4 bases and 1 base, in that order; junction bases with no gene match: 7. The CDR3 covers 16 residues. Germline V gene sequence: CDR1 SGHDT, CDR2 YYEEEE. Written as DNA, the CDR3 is TGTGCCAGCAGCCCAAGCCGGACAGGGAACACCGGGGAGCTGTTTTTT. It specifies CASSPSRTGNTGELFF. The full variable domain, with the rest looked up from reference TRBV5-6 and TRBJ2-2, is DAGVTQSPTHLIKTRGQQVTLRCSPKSGHDTVSWYQQALGQGPQFIFQYYEEEERQRGNFPDRFSGHQFPNYSSELNVNALLLGDSALYLCASSPSRTGNTGELFFGEGSRLTVL.

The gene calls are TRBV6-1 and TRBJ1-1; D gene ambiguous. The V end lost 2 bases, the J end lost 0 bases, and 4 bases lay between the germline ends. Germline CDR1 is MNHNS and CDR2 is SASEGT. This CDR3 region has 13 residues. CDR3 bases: TGTGCCAGCAGTGAAAGTATGAACACTGAAGCTTTCTTT. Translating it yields CASSESMNTEAFF.

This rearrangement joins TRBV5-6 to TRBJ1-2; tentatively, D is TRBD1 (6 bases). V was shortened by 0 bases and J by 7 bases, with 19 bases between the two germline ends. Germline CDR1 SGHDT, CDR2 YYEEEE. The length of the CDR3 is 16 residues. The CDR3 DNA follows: TGTGCCAGCAGCTTGGGGAACAGGGATTCGCGACTTGGCTACACCTTC. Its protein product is CASSLGNRDSRLGYTF.

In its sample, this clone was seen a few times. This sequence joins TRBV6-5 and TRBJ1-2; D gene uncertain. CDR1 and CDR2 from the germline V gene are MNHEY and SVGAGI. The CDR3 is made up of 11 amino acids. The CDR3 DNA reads TGTGCAGTGGAAGCTCCAGAGGGCTACACCTTC. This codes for CAVEAPEGYTF.

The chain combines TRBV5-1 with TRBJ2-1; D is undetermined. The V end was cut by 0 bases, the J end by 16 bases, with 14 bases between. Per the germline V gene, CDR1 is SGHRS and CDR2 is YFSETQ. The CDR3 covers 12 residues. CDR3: CASSLDKGGPFF. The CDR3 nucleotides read TGCGCCAGCAGCTTGGACAAGGGTGGGCCCTTCTTC.

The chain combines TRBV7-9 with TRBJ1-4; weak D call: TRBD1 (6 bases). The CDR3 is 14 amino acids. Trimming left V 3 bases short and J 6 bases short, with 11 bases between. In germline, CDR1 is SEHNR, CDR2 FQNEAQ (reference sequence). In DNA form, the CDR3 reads TGTGCCAGCAGCTTCGGGGGGCCTCATGAAAAACTGTTTTTT. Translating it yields CASSFGGPHEKLFF.

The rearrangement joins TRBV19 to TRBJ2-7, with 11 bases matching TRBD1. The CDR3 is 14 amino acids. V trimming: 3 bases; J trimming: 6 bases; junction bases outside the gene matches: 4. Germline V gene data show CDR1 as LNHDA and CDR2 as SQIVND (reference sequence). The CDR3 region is CASSIWTGGGEQYF. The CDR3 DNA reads TGTGCCAGTAGTATCTGGACAGGGGGCGGCGAGCAGTACTTC.

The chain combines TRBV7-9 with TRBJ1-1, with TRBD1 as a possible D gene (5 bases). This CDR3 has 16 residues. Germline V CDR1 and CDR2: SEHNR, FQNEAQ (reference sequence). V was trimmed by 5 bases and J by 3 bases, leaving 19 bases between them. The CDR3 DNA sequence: TGTGCCAGCAGCCCAAAAGAAGGGACTTCTTACACTGAAGCTTTCTTT. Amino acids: CASSPKEGTSYTEAFF.

The CDR3 here is CAWAGSRGGPDTQYF. CDR3 coding DNA: TGTGCCTGGGCCGGGTCGCGGGGGGGCCCAGATACGCAGTATTTT. The gene calls are TRBV30 and TRBJ2-3; 9 positions match TRBD2. The V and J ends lost 5 bases and 4 bases, in that order; junction bases with no gene match: 10. This CDR3 region has 15 residues. Per germline, CDR1 GTSNPN and CDR2 SVGIG (reference sequence). Looking up the rest from reference TRBV30 and TRBJ2-3 gives the full variable domain: SQTIHQWPATLVQPVGSPLSLECTVEGTSNPNLYWYRQAAGRGLQLLFYSVGIGQISSEVPQNLSASRPQDRQFILSSKKLLLSDSGFYLCAWAGSRGGPDTQYFGPGTRLTVL.

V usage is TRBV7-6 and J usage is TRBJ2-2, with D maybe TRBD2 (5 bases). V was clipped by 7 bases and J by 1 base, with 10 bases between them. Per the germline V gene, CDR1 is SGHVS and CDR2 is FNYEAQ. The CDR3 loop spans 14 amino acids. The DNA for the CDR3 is TGTGCCAGCACCCTAAGCGGGAACACCGGGGAGCTGTTTTTT. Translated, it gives CASTLSGNTGELFF. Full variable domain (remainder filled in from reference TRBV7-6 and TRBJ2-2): GAGVSQSPRYKVTKRGQDVALRCDPISGHVSLYWYRQALGQGPEFLTYFNYEAQQDKSGLPNDRFSAERPEGSISTLTIQRTEQRDSAMYRCASTLSGNTGELFFGEGSRLTVL.

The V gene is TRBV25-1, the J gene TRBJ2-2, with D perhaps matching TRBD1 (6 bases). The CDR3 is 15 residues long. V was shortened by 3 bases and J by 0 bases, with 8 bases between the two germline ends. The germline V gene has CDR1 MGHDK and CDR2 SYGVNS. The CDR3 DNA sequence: TGTGCCAGCAGTGAGGGGGCCGCGAACACCGGGGAGCTGTTTTTT. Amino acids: CASSEGAANTGELFF.